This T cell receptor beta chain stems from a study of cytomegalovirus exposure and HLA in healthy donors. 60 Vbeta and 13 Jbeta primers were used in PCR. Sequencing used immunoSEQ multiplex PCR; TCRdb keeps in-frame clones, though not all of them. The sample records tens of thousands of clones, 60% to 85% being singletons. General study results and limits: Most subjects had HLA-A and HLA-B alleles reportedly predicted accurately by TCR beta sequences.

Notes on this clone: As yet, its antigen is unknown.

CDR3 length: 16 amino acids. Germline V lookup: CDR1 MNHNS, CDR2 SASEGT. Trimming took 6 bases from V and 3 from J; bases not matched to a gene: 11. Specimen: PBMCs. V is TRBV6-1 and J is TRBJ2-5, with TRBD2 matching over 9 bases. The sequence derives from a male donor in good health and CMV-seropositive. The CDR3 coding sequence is TGTGCCAGCAGCGAACCCGGACTAGCGCCAGAAGAGACCCAGTACTTC. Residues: CASSEPGLAPEETQYF.